These 17 T cell receptor beta chains came from one sample sequenced in a study of T cells after yellow fever vaccination. A single record per CDR3 protein comes from TCRdb applying MiXCR to the 5' RACE reads. The data contain 170,000 or so distinct CDR3 sequences, roughly a tenth of them singletons. Sequencing used CD8+ T cells sorted from PBMCs, obtained 45 days after the yellow fever booster vaccination. The origin of the receptors is a man between 18 and 29 years old who received the YFV17D yellow fever vaccine.

This clonotype turned up a few times. J is TRBJ2-5 and V is TRBV6-1; 14 bases align to TRBD2. This CDR3 contains 18 residues. The germline V gene encodes CDR1 MNHNS and CDR2 SASEGT. Trimming at V came to 5 bases and at J to 9 bases, leaving 17 bases not matched to a gene. The CDR3 bases are TGTGCCAGCAGTCAACCGCCGGGACTAGCGGGGGCACTGGGGTCCCAGTACTTC. Amino acid sequence: CASSQPPGLAGALGSQYF.

The chain carries TRBV5-1 and TRBJ1-1; possibly TRBD1 for D (6 bases). The CDR3 sequence is 14 residues long. V was shortened by 2 bases and J by 5 bases, with 13 bases between the two germline ends. CDR1 and CDR2 (germline): SGHRS, YFSETQ. CDR3 sequence reads: CASSFQGRRTEAFF. The CDR3 DNA is TGCGCCAGCAGCTTCCAGGGGCGTCGGACTGAAGCTTTCTTT.

The chain couples TRBV6-1 to TRBJ2-2; 7 bases match TRBD1. J lost 4 bases, V lost 9 bases, and 11 bases had no gene match. From germline, CDR1 is MNHNS and CDR2 SASEGT. This CDR3 has 15 residues. The CDR3 bases are TGTGCCAGTACATTTAGGGGGCTAATCACCGGGGAGCTGTTTTTT. Its translation: CASTFRGLITGELFF.

This chain joins TRBV7-9 and TRBJ1-2; the D is unclear. The V and J ends lost 4 bases and 5 bases respectively, with 8 bases between them. From germline, CDR1 is SEHNR and CDR2 FQNEAQ (reference sequence). CDR3 size: 12 residues. The CDR3 spells CASSSLEYGYTF. The CDR3 DNA sequence: TGTGCCAGCAGCTCTTTAGAGTATGGCTACACCTTC.

This sequence joins TRBV5-1 and TRBJ2-1, with 10 bases aligning to TRBD2. This CDR3 is built from 19 residues. Germline CDR1 reads SGHRS; CDR2 reads YFSETQ. V shed 0 bases, J shed 0 bases, and the junction held 9 bases outside the gene matches. The CDR3 nucleotides are TGCGCCAGCAGCTTGGTGAGAGCGGGGGGGAGGAGCTCCTACAATGAGCAGTTCTTC. Residues: CASSLVRAGGRSSYNEQFF.

This clonotype came up a few times. The CDR3 nucleotides read TGTGCCAGCAGTTTATCGGGAAACAGGGCTCAAGAGACCCAGTACTTC. It specifies CASSLSGNRAQETQYF. The chain recombines TRBV27 with TRBJ2-5; weak D call: TRBD1 (6 bases). This CDR3 contains 16 residues. V was cut by 0 bases and J by 2 bases, with 13 bases left in between. Germline V gene sequence: CDR1 MNHEY, CDR2 SMNVEV (reference sequence).

V and J are TRBV10-3 and TRBJ2-2; D gene uncertain. This CDR3 is built from 11 residues. Trimming left V 10 bases short and J 5 bases short, with 8 bases between. Germline values: CDR1 ENHRY, CDR2 SYGVKD. The CDR3 is CATGPTGELFF. CDR3 coding DNA: TGTGCCACCGGGCCTACCGGGGAGCTGTTTTTT.

This clonotype is medium-sized within its sample. The J gene is TRBJ1-5, the V gene TRBV20-1; D uncertain. This CDR3 is built from 14 residues. Trimming pared 0 bases from V and 4 bases from J, leaving 10 bases between. Germline V lookup: CDR1 DFQATT, CDR2 SNEGSKA (reference sequence). CDR3 amino acids: CSARDLPGNQPQHF. Written as DNA, the CDR3 is TGCAGTGCTAGAGATTTGCCGGGTAATCAGCCCCAGCATTTT.

This clonotype is classed as large. The chain carries TRBV24-1 and TRBJ2-5; D is perhaps TRBD2 (7 bases). Germline CDR1 is KGHDR and CDR2 is SFDVKD. The V end was cut by 3 bases, the J end by 5 bases, with 15 bases between. The CDR3 sequence is 15 residues long. CDR3 protein: CATSDAGEGRETQYF. CDR3 in DNA: TGTGCCACCAGTGATGCAGGGGAGGGTCGGGAGACCCAGTACTTC.

This clonotype occurred many times. The rearrangement joins TRBV7-6 to TRBJ2-3, with a possible D match to TRBD2 (6 bases). The CDR3 is made up of 17 amino acids. Trimming cost V 1 base and J 2 bases, with 16 bases left between them. CDR1 and CDR2 (germline): SGHVS, FNYEAQ. The CDR3 sequence: CASSLGAGPIATDTQYF. Here the CDR3 DNA reads TGTGCCAGCAGCTTAGGTGCGGGGCCAATTGCCACAGATACGCAGTATTTT.

This clonotype was found a few times. The chain carries TRBV7-8 and TRBJ2-7, with TRBD1 matching 7 bases. This CDR3 spans 16 amino acids. Germline CDR1 reads SGHVS; CDR2 reads FQNEAQ. Germline trimming cut 4 bases from V and 4 bases from J; bases unmatched to any gene: 13. DNA for the CDR3: TGTGCCAGCAGCTCCCTACAGGGGATCCATTCTTACGAGCAGTACTTC. This translates into CASSSLQGIHSYEQYF. The entire variable domain, with the rest obtained from reference TRBV7-8 and TRBJ2-7, is as follows: GAGVSQSPRYKVAKRGQDVALRCDPISGHVSLFWYQQALGQGPEFLTYFQNEAQLDKSGLPSDRFFAERPEGSVSTLKIQRTQQEDSAVYLCASSSLQGIHSYEQYFGPGTRLTVT.

The CDR3 sequence: CASSLPTGGGYNEQFF. The DNA for the CDR3 is TGTGCCAGTAGCCTTCCGACAGGGGGCGGCTACAATGAGCAGTTCTTC. The V and J genes are TRBV19 and TRBJ2-1; 10 nucleotides line up with TRBD1. V dropped 6 bases and J dropped 3; count of bases not matched to a gene: 8. The germline CDR1 and CDR2 sequences are LNHDA and SQIVND (reference sequence). This CDR3 is 16 amino acids long.

The chain uses TRBV2 and TRBJ2-5; D gene ambiguous. Germline V lookup: CDR1 SNHLY, CDR2 FYNNEI. With 2 bases removed from V and 5 bases from J, the gap between germline ends came to 6 bases. The length of the CDR3 is 12 residues. CDR3 DNA: TGTGCCAGCAGTGAATCTTGGGAGACCCAGTACTTC. The encoded protein is CASSESWETQYF.

The rearrangement joins TRBV7-6 to TRBJ2-4; D is unresolved. CDR3 length: 13 residues. Germline CDR1 reads SGHVS; CDR2 reads FNYEAQ. Trimming took off 1 base at V and 8 bases at J, with 9 bases between the two ends. The CDR3: CASSLEMWDIQYF. The CDR3 DNA reads as TGTGCCAGCAGCTTAGAAATGTGGGACATTCAGTACTTC.

This clonotype was recorded a few times. The rearrangement uses TRBV12-3 or TRBV12-4 and TRBJ1-1; the D gene is possibly TRBD1 (5 bases). Trimming pared 4 bases from V and 5 bases from J, leaving 8 bases between. The CDR3 has 12 residues. This CDR3 reads CASSWGGTEAFF. The CDR3 bases are TGTGCCAGCAGTTGGGGGGGAACTGAAGCTTTCTTT.

This clonotype appeared a few times. V usage is TRBV7-8 and J usage is TRBJ2-1; 9 bases are a match to TRBD2. The CDR3 has 15 residues. V shed 4 bases and J 7 bases; nucleotides not matched to a gene: 8. Germline V gives CDR1 SGHVS, CDR2 FQNEAQ. For the CDR3, the DNA is TGTGCCAGCAGCTCAGGCGCGGGGGGGAGAAATGAGCAGTTCTTC. This sequence encodes CASSSGAGGRNEQFF.

The sample holds a few counts of this clonotype. The chain couples TRBV4-1 to TRBJ2-7, with 9 bases identical to TRBD1. Germline loops: CDR1 MGHRA, CDR2 YSYEKL. The CDR3 spans 15 residues. Unmatched junction bases numbered 6, after V lost 1 base and J lost 5 bases. CDR3 sequence (DNA): TGCGCCAGCAGCCAAGTGGAGGGACAGGGCCACGAGCAGTACTTC. Its protein is CASSQVEGQGHEQYF.